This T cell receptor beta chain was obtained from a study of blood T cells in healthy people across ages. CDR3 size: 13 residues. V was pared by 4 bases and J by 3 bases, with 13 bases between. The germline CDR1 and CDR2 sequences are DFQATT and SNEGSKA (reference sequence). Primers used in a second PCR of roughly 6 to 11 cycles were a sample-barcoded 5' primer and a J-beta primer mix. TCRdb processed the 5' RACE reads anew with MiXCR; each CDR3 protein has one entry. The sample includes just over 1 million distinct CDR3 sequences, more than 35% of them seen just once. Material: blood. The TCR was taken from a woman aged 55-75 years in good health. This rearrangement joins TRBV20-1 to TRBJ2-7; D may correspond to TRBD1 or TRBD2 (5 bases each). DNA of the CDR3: TGCAGTGCTACCAGGGACGGAGGCTACGAGCAGTACTTC. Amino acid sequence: CSATRDGGYEQYF.